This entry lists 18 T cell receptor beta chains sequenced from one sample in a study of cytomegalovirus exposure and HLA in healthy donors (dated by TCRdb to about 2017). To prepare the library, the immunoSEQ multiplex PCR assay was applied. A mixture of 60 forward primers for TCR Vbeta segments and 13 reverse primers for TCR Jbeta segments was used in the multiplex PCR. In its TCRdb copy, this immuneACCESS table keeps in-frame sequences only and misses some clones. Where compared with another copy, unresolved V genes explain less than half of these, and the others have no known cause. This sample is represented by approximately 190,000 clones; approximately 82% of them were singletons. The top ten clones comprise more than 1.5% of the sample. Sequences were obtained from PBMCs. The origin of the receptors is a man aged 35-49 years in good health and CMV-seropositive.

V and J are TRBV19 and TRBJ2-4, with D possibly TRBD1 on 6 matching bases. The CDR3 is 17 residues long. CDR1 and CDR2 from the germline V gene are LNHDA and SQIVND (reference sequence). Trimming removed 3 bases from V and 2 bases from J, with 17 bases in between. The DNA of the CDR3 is TGTGCCAGTAGTATGGTGGACAGAGCCCTCACCAAAAACATTCAGTACTTC. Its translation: CASSMVDRALTKNIQYF.

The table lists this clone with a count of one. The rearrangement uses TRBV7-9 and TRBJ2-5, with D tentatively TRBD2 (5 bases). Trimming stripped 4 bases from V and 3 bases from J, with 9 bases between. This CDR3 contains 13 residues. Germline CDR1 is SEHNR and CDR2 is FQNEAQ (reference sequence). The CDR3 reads CASSSQREETQYF. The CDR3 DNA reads TGTGCCAGCAGCTCGCAGAGGGAAGAGACCCAGTACTTC.

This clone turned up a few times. The DNA for the CDR3 is TGTGCCAGCAGTGAGGTTGGACGGACAACCGTCTACGAGCAGTACTTC. It translates to CASSEVGRTTVYEQYF. V is TRBV6-1 and J is TRBJ2-7, with D possibly matching TRBD1 (5 bases). V dropped 3 bases and J dropped 3 bases, with 18 bases sitting between them. The CDR3 has 16 amino acids. Germline lookup yields CDR1 MNHNS and CDR2 SASEGT.

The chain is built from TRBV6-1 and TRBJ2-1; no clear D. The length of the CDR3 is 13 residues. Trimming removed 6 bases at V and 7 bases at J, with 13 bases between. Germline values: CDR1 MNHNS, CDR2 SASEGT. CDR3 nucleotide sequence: TGTGCCAGCAGGCAGGTAGGCTGGAATGAGCAGTTCTTC. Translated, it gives CASRQVGWNEQFF.

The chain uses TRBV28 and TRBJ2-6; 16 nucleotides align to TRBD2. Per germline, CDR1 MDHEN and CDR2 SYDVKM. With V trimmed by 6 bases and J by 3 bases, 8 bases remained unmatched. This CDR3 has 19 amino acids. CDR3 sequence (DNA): TGTGCCAGCAGCGCGGGACTAGCGGGAGGGGGAAGTGGGGCCAACGTCCTGACTTTC. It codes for CASSAGLAGGGSGANVLTF.

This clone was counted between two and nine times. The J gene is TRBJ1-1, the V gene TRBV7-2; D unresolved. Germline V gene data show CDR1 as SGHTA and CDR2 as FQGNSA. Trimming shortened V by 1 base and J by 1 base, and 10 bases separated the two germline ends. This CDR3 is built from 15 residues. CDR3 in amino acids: CASSLDAGGNTEAFF. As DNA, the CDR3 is TGTGCCAGCAGCTTAGATGCAGGAGGGAACACTGAAGCTTTCTTT.

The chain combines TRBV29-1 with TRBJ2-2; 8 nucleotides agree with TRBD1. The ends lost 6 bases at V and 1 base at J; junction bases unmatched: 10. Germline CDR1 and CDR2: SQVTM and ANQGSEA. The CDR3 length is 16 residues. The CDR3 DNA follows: TGCAGCGTGGTTGAGATCGGGACAGGGAACACCGGGGAGCTGTTTTTT. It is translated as CSVVEIGTGNTGELFF.

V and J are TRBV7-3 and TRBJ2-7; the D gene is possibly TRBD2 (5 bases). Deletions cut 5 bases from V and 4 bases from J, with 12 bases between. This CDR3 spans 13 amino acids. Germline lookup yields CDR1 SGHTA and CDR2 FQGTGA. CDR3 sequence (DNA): TGTGCCAGCAGCCTGGACCCGGGGTACGAGCAGTACTTC. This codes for CASSLDPGYEQYF. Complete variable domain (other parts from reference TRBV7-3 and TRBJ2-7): GAGVSQTPSNKVTEKGKYVELRCDPISGHTALYWYRQSLGQGPEFLIYFQGTGAADDSGLPNDRFFAVRPEGSVSTLKIQRTERGDSAVYLCASSLDPGYEQYFGPGTRLTVT.

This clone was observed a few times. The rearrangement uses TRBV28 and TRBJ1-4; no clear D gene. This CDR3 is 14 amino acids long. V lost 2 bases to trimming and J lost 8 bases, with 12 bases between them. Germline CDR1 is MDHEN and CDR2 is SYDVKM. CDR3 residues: CASSLGGLGEKLFF. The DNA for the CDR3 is TGTGCCAGCAGTTTAGGAGGGCTAGGGGAAAAACTGTTTTTT.

In nucleotides, the CDR3 is TGTGCCAGCAGTGAAGAGTCGGGGTTCGAGGAGACCCAGTACTTC. Translation gives CASSEESGFEETQYF. The gene calls are TRBV2 and TRBJ2-5; D perhaps matches TRBD2 (5 bases). V was shortened by 1 base and J by 5 bases, with 14 bases between the two germline ends. This CDR3 comprises 15 residues. Germline loops: CDR1 SNHLY, CDR2 FYNNEI.

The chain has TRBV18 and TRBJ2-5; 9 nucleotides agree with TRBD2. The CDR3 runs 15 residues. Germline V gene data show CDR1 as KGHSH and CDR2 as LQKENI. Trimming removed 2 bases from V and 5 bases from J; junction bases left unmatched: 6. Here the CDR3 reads CASSPMVAGVETQYF. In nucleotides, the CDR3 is TGTGCCAGCTCACCAATGGTAGCGGGAGTGGAGACCCAGTACTTC. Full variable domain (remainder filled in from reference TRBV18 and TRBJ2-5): NAGVMQNPRHLVRRRGQEARLRCSPMKGHSHVYWYRQLPEEGLKFMVYLQKENIIDESGMPKERFSAEFPKEGPSILRIQQVVRGDSAAYFCASSPMVAGVETQYFGPGTRLLVL.

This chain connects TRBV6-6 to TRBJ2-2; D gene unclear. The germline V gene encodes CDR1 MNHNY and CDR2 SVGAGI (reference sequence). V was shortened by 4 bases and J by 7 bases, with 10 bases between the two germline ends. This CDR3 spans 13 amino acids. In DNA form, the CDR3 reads TGTGCCAGCAGTTCACTAATCGGCGGGGAGCTGTTTTTT. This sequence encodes CASSSLIGGELFF.

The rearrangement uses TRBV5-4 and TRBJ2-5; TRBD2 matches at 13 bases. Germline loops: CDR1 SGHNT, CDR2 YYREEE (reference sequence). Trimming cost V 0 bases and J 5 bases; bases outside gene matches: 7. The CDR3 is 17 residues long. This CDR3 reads CASSLGGLAGAGETQYF. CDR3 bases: TGTGCCAGCAGCTTGGGCGGACTAGCGGGAGCGGGGGAGACCCAGTACTTC.

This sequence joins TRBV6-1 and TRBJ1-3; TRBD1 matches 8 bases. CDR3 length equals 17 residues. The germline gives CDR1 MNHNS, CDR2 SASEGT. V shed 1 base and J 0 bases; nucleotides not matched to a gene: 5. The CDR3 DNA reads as TGTGCCAGCAGTGAAGTAGGGACAGGTCTCTCTGGAAACACCATATATTTT. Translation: CASSEVGTGLSGNTIYF.

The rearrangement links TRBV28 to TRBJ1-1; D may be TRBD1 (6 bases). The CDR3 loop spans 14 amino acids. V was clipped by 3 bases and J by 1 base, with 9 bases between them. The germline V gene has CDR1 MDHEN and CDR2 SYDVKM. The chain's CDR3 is CASSLGAGNTEAFF. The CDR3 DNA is TGTGCCAGCAGTTTGGGGGCGGGGAACACTGAAGCTTTCTTT.

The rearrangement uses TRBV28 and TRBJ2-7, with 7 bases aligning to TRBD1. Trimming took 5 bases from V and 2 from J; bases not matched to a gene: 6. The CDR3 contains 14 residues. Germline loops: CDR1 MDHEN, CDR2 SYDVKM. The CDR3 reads CASSPGGQAYEQYF. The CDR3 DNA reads TGTGCCAGCAGTCCCGGAGGACAGGCCTACGAGCAGTACTTC.

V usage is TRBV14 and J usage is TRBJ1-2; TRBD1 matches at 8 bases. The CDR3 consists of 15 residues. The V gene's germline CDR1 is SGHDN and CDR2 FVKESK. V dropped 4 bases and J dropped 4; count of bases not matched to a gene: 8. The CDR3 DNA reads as TGTGCCAGCAGCCGAGTAGGACAGGGAATCTATGGCTACACCTTC. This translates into CASSRVGQGIYGYTF.

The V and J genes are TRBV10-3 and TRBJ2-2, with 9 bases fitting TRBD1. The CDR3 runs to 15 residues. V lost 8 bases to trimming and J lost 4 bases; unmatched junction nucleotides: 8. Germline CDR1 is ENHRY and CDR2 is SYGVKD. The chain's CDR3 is CAIGADRGPTGELFF. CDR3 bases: TGTGCCATCGGAGCGGACAGGGGTCCCACCGGGGAGCTGTTTTTT.